This entry features one T cell receptor (beta chain) sequence. Its antigen is not known. The junction departs from germline at one end; a sequencing error may be responsible. Following RNA extraction, reverse transcription yielded cDNA that acted as the sequencing template. Profiling relied on immunoSEQ multiplex PCR, and the TCRdb table lists in-frame clones only, not all of them. Of 150,000 to 200,000 clones listed, about 60% are singletons. These data are taken from a study of CD8+ T cells in alopecia areata. Study conclusions and caveats: Both scalp clonality and the expanded CD8+ clones among the top 100 showed a significant decrease with tofacitinib.

The treatment: oral pan-JAK inhibitor, 5-10 mg twice daily. Germline V gene data show CDR1 as SGDLS and CDR2 as YYNGEE. This CDR3 is built from 9 residues. The sample was CD8+ T cells sorted from blood, taken at week 24, from a patient treated with tofacitinib. The receptor comes from a human donor with alopecia areata. The chain has TRBV9 and TRBJ1-2; unclear D gene. In nucleotides, the CDR3 is TGTGCCAGCAGCGAATACAAGGACTTC. This translates into CASSEYKDF.